This TCR beta chain was retrieved from a study of T cells in Graves' hyperthyroidism and ophthalmopathy. Study-level results: A 13 V-J signature model discriminated ophthalmopathy versus stable hyperthyroidism.

This clonotype was detected ten times or more. As yet, its antigen is unknown. Hyperthyroidism had been newly diagnosed in patients aged 18 to 65, and its duration was under 2 months. Patients were excluded for uncontrolled infection, other autoimmune disease, pregnancy or lactation. Regions amplified from RNA transcripts were the TCR beta CDR3 regions. When the TCR CDR3 underwent first-round RT-PCR, the HTBI primer set was used. TCRdb re-analysed the multiplex PCR reads in MiXCR, keeping a single row per CDR3 protein. This sample has around 99,000 distinct CDR3 sequences; about 16% occur once, and the top ten carry around 44%. This CDR3 is built from 15 residues. The junction had 6 bases not matched to a gene; V was cut back by 5 bases and J by 4 bases. Germline CDR1 reads SGHVS; CDR2 reads FQNEAQ.

Material for sequencing was blood. This chain joins TRBV7-8 and TRBJ2-3; TRBD2 aligns across 10 bases. The TCR comes from a woman in her fifties or sixties with Graves' hyperthyroidism. Here the CDR3 DNA reads TGTGCCAGCAGCCCACGGACTAGCGGATCAGATACGCAGTATTTT. Protein product: CASSPRTSGSDTQYF.